This TCR beta chain was observed in a study of graft-versus-host responses after intestinal transplantation. Study-wide context: Every one of the recipients received anti-thymocyte globulin induction and afterwards took tacrolimus and steroids for roughly three years.

Trimming stripped 4 bases from V and 4 bases from J, with 8 bases between. There are 13 residues in the CDR3. The germline CDR1 and CDR2 sequences are SNHLY and FYNNEI. About this clone: Its antigen is not identified.

Data came from immunoSEQ multiplex PCR; TCRdb stores just in-frame clones and leaves some out. The sample lists 150,000 or so clones, around 90% seen once, with approximately 0.2% in the top ten. Overall study results and limits: Present in recipient marrow, GvH clones included some that appeared first in ileum or blood. Allografts of patients with graft-donor T cell macrochimerism showed high graft-versus-host to host-versus-graft clone ratios.

The rearrangement joins TRBV2 to TRBJ2-1, with D uncertain. The sample was unstimulated CD4+ T cells sorted from spleen or lymph node cells, taken before intestinal transplant. The receptor was derived from a human donor who received an intestinal transplant. The DNA of the CDR3 is TGTGCCAGCAGTGGCGGACCTTACAATGAGCAGTTCTTC. Its translation is CASSGGPYNEQFF. Using reference TRBV2 and TRBJ2-1 for the parts outside the CDR3, the full variable domain is EPEVTQTPSHQVTQMGQEVILRCVPISNHLYFYWYRQILGQKVEFLVSFYNNEISEKSEIFDDQFSVERPDGSNFTLKIRSTKLEDSAMYFCASSGGPYNEQFFGPGTRLTVL.